One T cell receptor beta chain is described in this entry. Its antigen is not identified. The CDR3 is made up of 13 amino acids. Trimming stripped 5 bases from V and 1 base from J, with 9 bases between. CDR1 is MGHDK, CDR2 SYGVNS, per germline. These data originate in a study of shared clonotypes between healthy human individuals. Overall study: Each donor contributed plates that comprised three CD4 naive, three CD4 memory, two CD8 naive and one CD8 memory.

Using immunoSEQ multiplex PCR, the repertoire was profiled, and TCRdb retains in-frame clones only, with some absent. The sample consists of 740,000 or so clones, around 78% of them appearing once. In the CD4+ fraction, cells were divided into CD45RA+ naive and CD45RA-negative memory subsets. General study findings and limits: Rarefaction showed that sequencing of sorted subsets was incomplete (despite large depth).

The sequence was collected from a woman aged 30 to 39 in good health. The sample comprised memory CD4+ T cells sorted from blood. Subset denoted: CD45RA-negative fraction. This chain connects TRBV25-1 to TRBJ2-7; possible D gene TRBD2, 6 bases. This chain's CDR3 is CASSYGGSYEQYF. CDR3 nucleotide sequence: TGTGCCAGCAGTTATGGAGGGTCCTACGAGCAGTACTTC.